This note documents a single T cell receptor (beta chain) sequence. Its antigen is still unknown. 60 Vbeta and 13 Jbeta primers were used in PCR. Sequenced by immunoSEQ multiplex PCR; TCRdb stores in-frame clones only, minus some. Of about 160,000 clones listed, approximately 75% were seen once; the top ten hold around 1.9%. The sample comes from a study of cytomegalovirus exposure and HLA in healthy donors. General study findings and limits: Rarity held for most TCR sequences, but there were some public TCRs that occurred in many donors. Investigators reported fewer than 200 TCR beta chains as tied to cytomegalovirus.

Per germline, CDR1 SGHNT and CDR2 YYREEE (reference sequence). Trimming took off 2 bases at V and 8 bases at J, with 16 bases between the two ends. CDR3 length equals 14 residues. The material sequenced was PBMCs. J is TRBJ1-1 and V is TRBV5-4; D may be TRBD1 (5 bases). The TCR originated in a woman between 18 and 29 years old in good health and CMV-seronegative. CDR3 loop: CASSFFLGTGEAFF. The CDR3 DNA is TGTGCCAGCAGCTTTTTTCTGGGTACAGGAGAAGCTTTCTTT.